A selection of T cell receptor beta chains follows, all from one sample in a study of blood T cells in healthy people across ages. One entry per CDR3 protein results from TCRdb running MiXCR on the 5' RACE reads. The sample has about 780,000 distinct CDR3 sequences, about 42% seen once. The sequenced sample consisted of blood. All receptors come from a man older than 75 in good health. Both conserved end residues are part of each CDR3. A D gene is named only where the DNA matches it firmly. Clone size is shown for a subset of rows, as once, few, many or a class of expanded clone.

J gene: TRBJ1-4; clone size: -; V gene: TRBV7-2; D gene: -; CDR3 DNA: TGTGCCAGCAGCTCCAACAGGGCCTTTAATGAAAAACTGTTTTTT; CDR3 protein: CASSSNRAFNEKLFF
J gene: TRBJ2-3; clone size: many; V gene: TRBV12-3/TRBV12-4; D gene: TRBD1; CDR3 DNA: TGTGCCAGCAGTTTACAGGGGGCGATGGGCACAGATACGCAGTATTTT; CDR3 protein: CASSLQGAMGTDTQYF
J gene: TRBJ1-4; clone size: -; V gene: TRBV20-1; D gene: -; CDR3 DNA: TGCAGTGCTAGAGATGGGACCGGCCCAAGGGAAAAACTGTTTTTT; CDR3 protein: CSARDGTGPREKLFF
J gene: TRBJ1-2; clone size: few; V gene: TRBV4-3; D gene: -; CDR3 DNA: TGCGCCAGCAGCCAAGATCTCACTCAGGGTCCGCATGGCTACACCTTC; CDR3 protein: CASSQDLTQGPHGYTF
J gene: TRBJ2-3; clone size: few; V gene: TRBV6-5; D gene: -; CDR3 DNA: TGTGCCAGCAGTTACAGCCTGGACAGATTCACAGATACGCAGTATTTT; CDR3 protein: CASSYSLDRFTDTQYF
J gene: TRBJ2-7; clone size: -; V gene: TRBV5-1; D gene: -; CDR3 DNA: TGCGCCAGCAGCTTGAGGTCCCAGGGTACGGGTGCGTACGAGCAGTACTTC; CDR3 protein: CASSLRSQGTGAYEQYF
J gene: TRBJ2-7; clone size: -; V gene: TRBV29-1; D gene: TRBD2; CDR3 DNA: TGCAGCGTGTCACTAGCGGGAGTGGCCTACGAGCAGTACTTC; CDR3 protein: CSVSLAGVAYEQYF
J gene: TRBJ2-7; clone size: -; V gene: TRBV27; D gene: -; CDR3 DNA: TGTGCCAGCAGTTTAAGCCTCAGGGTTGGCGAGCAGTACTTC; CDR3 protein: CASSLSLRVGEQYF
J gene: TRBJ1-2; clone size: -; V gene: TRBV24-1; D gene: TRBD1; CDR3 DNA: TGTGCCACCAGTGATTCCGGGACAGGGACCCGCTCTGGCTACACCTTC; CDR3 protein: CATSDSGTGTRSGYTF
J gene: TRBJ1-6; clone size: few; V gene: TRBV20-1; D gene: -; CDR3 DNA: TGCAGTGTCCCCGGTACCAGGGGCTCGTTATATAATTCACCCCTCCACTTT; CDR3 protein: CSVPGTRGSLYNSPLHF
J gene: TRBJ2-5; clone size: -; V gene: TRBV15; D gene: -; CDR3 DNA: TGTGCCACCAGCAGAGATCTGGGTCTGGACGAAGAGCAGTACTTC; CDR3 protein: CATSRDLGLDEEQYF
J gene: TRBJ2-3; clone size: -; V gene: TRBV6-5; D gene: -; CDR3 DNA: TGTGCCAGCAGTTACGATTTAGGGACAGATACGCAGTATTTT; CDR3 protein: CASSYDLGTDTQYF
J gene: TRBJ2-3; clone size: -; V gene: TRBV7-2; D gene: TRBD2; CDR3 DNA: TGTGCCAGCAGCGTGAGACTAGCGGGAGTGGATACGCAGTATTTT; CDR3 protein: CASSVRLAGVDTQYF
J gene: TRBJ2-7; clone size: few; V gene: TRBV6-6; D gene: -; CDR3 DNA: TGTGCCAGCAGTCAGGGGGAGGGGATTTACGAGCAGTACTTC; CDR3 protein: CASSQGEGIYEQYF
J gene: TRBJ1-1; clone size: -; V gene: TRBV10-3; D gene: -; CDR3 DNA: TGTGCCACCAAGCTTGGGAACACTGAAGCTTTCTTT; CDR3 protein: CATKLGNTEAFF
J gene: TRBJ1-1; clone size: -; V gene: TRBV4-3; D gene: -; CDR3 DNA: TGCGCCAGCAGCCAAGACAATGAAGCTTTCTTT; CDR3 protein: CASSQDNEAFF
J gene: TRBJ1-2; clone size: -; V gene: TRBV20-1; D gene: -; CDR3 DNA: TGCAGTGCTAGCCTTACAGCCGCACTTAACTATGGCTACACCTTC; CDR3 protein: CSASLTAALNYGYTF
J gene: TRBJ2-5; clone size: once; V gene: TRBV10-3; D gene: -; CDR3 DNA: TGTGCCATCAGTGAGTCTAGGTCGGAAGGATACGGGCAGTACTTC; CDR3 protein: CAISESRSEGYGQYF
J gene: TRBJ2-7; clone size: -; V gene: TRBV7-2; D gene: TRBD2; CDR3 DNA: TGTGCCAGCAGGTACCAATCCGGGACTAGCGGGAGTAACTACGAGCAGTACTTC; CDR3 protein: CASRYQSGTSGSNYEQYF
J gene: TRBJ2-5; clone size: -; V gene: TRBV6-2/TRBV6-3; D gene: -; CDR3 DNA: TGTGCCAGCAGTTACGCGGCGGTCCAAGAGACCCAGTACTTC; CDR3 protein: CASSYAAVQETQYF
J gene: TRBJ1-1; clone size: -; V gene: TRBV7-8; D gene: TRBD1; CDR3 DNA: TGTGCCAGCAGCCTTATGAGACAGACAGGGAAGAACACTGAAGCTTTCTTT; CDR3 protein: CASSLMRQTGKNTEAFF
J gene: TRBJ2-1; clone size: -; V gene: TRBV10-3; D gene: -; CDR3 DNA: TGTGCCATCAGTGAGATCCTACCGCCGGGTGAGCAGTTCTTC; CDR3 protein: CAISEILPPGEQFF
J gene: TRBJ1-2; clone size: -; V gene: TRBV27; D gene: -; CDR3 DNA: TGTGCCAGCAGTGTCCGTGGTTATAACTATGGCTACACCTTC; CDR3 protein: CASSVRGYNYGYTF
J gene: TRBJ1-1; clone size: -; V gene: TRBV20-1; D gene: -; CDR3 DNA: TGCAGTGCCCTGGGAGGGGGCACTGAAGCTTTCTTT; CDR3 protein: CSALGGGTEAFF
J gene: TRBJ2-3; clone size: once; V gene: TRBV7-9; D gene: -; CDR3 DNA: TGTGCCAGCAGCTTAGGAAGTTCCGGAAAAGATACGCAGTATTTT; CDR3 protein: CASSLGSSGKDTQYF
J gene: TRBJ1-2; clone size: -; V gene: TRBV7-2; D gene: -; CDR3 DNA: TGTGCCAGCAGCCCCGAATTAGGGGCCTATGGCTACACCTTC; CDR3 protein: CASSPELGAYGYTF
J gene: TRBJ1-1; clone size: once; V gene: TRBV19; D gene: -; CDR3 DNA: TGTGCCAGTAGTTCCAGGAGAGTGATGAACACTGAAGCTTTCTTT; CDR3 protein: CASSSRRVMNTEAFF
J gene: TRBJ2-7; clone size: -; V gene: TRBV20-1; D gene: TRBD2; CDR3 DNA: TGCAGTGCTGGGCTCGGGACTAGCCTCTCCTACGAGCAGTACTTC; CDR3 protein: CSAGLGTSLSYEQYF
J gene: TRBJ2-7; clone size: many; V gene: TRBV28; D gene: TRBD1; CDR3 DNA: TGTGCCAGCAGTTACACGACAGGGTCCTACGAGCAGTACTTC; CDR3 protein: CASSYTTGSYEQYF
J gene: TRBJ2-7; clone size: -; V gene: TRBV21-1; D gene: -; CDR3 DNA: TGTGCCAGCAGCAAAGCCTTTGGTGGGGGCGAGCAGTACTTC; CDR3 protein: CASSKAFGGGEQYF
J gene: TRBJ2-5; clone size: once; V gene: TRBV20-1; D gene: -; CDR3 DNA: TGCAGTGTAGGTGGGATTGGCGAAGAGACCCAGTACTTC; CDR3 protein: CSVGGIGEETQYF
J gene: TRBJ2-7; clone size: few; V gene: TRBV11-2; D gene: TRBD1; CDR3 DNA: TGTGCCAGCAGCGTAAGGGACAGGGGGTTGTACGAGCAGTACTTC; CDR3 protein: CASSVRDRGLYEQYF
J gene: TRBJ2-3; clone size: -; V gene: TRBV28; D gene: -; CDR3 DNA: TGTGCCAGCACCCCTCCGGGGTACACAGATACGCAGTATTTT; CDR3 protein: CASTPPGYTDTQYF
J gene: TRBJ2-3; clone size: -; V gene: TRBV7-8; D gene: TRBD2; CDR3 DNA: TGTGCCAGCAGCACGCAGCTAGCGGGAGGGCTCTCAGATACGCAGTATTTT; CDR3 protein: CASSTQLAGGLSDTQYF
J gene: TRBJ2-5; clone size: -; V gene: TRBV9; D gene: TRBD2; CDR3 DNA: TGTGCCAGCAGCCCGGGACTAGCGGGAGTTCGTGAGACCCAGTACTTC; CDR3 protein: CASSPGLAGVRETQYF
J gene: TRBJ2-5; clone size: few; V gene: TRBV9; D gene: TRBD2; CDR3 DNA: TGTGCCAGCAGTGGGAGGGACTCTCTCGAGACCCAGTACTTC; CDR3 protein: CASSGRDSLETQYF
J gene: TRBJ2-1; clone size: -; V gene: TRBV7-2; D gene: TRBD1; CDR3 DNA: TGTGCCAGCAGCATCCGGACAGGGGGTCACAATGAGCAGTTCTTC; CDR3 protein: CASSIRTGGHNEQFF
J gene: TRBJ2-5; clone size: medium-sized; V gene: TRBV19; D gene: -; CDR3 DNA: TGTGCCAGTAGTCCCCAGGGAGGGGGCGGGAAGACCCAGTACTTC; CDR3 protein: CASSPQGGGGKTQYF
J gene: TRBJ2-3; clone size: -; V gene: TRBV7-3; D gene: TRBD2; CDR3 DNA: TGTGCCAGCAGCCCCCGGGGGGAAGCTGGCACAGATACGCAGTATTTT; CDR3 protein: CASSPRGEAGTDTQYF
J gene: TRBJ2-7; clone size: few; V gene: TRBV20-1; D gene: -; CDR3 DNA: TGCAGTGCTACCATATACTACGAGCAGTACTTC; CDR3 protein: CSATIYYEQYF
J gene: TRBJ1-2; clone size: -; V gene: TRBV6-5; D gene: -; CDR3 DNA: TGTGCCAGCGGTAGGGGCGCGAACTATGGCTACACCTTC; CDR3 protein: CASGRGANYGYTF
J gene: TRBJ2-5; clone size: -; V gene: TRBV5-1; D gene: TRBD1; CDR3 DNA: TGCGCCAGCACCTTGGGCAGACAGGGGGCTGAGACCCAGTACTTC; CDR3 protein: CASTLGRQGAETQYF
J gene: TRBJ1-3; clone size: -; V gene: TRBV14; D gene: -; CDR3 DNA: TGTGCCAGCAGCTCGGACCGAAACACCATATATTTT; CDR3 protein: CASSSDRNTIYF
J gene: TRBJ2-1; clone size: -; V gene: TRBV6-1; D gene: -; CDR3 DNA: TGTGCCAGCAGCAAGAGGTTTGAGTCCTACAATGAGCAGTTCTTC; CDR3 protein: CASSKRFESYNEQFF
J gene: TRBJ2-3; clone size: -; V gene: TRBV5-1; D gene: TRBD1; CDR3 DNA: TGCGCCAGCAGCTTGGGACAGGGGATCACAGATACGCAGTATTTT; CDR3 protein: CASSLGQGITDTQYF
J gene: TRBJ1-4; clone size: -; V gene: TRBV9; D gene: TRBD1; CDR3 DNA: TGTGCCAGCAGCCCTCGAGGGGGCATAGGTGAAAAACTGTTTTTT; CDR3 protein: CASSPRGGIGEKLFF
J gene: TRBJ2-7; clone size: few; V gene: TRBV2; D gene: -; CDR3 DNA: TGTGCCAGCAGTGAAGAGGCAGGGCTTTCCTACGAGCAGTACTTC; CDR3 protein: CASSEEAGLSYEQYF
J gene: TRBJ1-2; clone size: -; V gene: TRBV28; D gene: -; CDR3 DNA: TGTGCCAGCAAACCCCTTCAAGGGCGCGGTTCTAACTATGGCTACACCTTC; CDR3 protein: CASKPLQGRGSNYGYTF
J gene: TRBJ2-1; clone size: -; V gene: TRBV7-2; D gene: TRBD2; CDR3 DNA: TGTGCCAGCAGCCTACTAGCGGGAGGGCCCTACAATGAGCAGTTATTC; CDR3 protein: CASSLLAGGPYNEQLF
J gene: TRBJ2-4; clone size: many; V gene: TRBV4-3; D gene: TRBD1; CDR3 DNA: TGCGCCAGCAGCCAAGACCGGAGGACAGGATTAGCCAAAAACATTCAGTACTTC; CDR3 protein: CASSQDRRTGLAKNIQYF
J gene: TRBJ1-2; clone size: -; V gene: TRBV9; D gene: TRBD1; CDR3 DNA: TGTGCCAGCAGCGCCGGGACAGCCAACTATGGCTACACCTTC; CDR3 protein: CASSAGTANYGYTF
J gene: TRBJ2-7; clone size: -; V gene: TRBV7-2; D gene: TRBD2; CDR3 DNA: TGTGCCAGCAGCTTAAGAGGGACTAGCGGATACGAGCAGTACTTC; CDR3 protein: CASSLRGTSGYEQYF
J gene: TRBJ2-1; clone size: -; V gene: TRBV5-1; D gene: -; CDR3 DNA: TGCGCCAGCAGCCCAACCCGGTCGTGGGAAAATGAGCAGTTCTTC; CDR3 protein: CASSPTRSWENEQFF
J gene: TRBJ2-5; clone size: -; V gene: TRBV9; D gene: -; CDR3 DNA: TGTGCCAGCAGCGTAGACACTGTAGAGACCCAGTACTTC; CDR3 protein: CASSVDTVETQYF
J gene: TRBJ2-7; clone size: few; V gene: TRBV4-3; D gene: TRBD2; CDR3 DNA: TGCGCCAGCAGCCAAGTGCCAGCGGGAGGACTCGAGCAGTACTTC; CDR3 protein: CASSQVPAGGLEQYF
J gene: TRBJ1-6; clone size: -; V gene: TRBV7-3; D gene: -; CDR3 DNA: TGTGCCAGCAGCTTACGGGGGTTAGGACCACCCCTCCACTTT; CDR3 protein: CASSLRGLGPPLHF
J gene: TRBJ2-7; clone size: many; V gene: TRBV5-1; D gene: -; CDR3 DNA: TGCGCCAGCAGCTTAGGGCAGAATATCTACGAGCAGTACTTC; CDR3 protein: CASSLGQNIYEQYF
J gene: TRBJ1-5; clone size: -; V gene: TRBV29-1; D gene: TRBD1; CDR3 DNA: TGCAGCGTTGCTACGGGAGGGGGCGATCAGCCCCAGCATTTT; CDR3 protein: CSVATGGGDQPQHF
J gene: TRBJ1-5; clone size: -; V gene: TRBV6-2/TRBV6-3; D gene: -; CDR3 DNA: TGTGCCAGCAGGGAGGGCAATCAGCCCCAGCATTTT; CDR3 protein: CASREGNQPQHF
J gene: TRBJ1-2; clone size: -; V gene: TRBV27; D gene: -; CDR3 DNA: TGTGCCAGTTCTCAGACGGCCGGCTATGGCTACACCTTC; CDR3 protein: CASSQTAGYGYTF